Below, 11 T cell receptor beta chains from the same sample are listed, as sequenced in a study of blood T cell repertoires in COVID-19. The method was immunoSEQ multiplex PCR; TCRdb's version includes in-frame clones alone and lacks a portion of them. The sample shows 130,000 to 150,000 clones, about 86% of them seen only once. Material for sequencing was PBMCs or T cells enriched from blood (not recorded which). These receptors came from a man in his fifties who had recovered from COVID-19.

The V and J genes are TRBV15 and TRBJ2-7; 7 bases fit TRBD2. The germline gives CDR1 LNHNV, CDR2 YYDKDF (reference sequence). V shed 6 bases, J shed 4 bases, and the junction held 9 bases outside the gene matches. This CDR3 is built from 14 residues. The DNA for the CDR3 is TGTGCCACCAGTGGGGGGGGATCGAATTACGAGCAGTACTTC. It yields the protein CATSGGGSNYEQYF.

This clone has only one observation. The chain has TRBV18 and TRBJ2-7; 7 bases align to TRBD1. Germline CDR1 is KGHSH and CDR2 is LQKENI. The trim removed 6 bases at V and 0 bases at J, leaving 5 bases unmatched. This CDR3 is 14 amino acids long. As DNA, the CDR3 is TGTGCCAGCTCGCCTGGGACAGCCTCCTACGAGCAGTACTTC. Its protein product is CASSPGTASYEQYF.

CDR3 DNA: TGCGCCAGCAGCCAAGATACGGGGGGTACTGGAAACACCATATATTTT. It is translated as CASSQDTGGTGNTIYF. The rearrangement joins TRBV4-3 to TRBJ1-3; a possible D gene is TRBD1 (5 bases). Germline V gene lookup returns CDR1 LGHNA and CDR2 YSLEER. V shed 0 bases and J shed 2 bases, with 11 bases lying between them. CDR3 length equals 16 residues.

The chain uses TRBV28 and TRBJ1-1, with D possibly matching TRBD1 (5 bases). Germline CDR1 reads MDHEN; CDR2 reads SYDVKM. CDR3 size: 15 residues. V was trimmed by 4 bases and J by 0 bases, leaving 12 bases between them. In DNA, the CDR3 is TGTGCCAGCAGTTATCCGGACAATATGAACACTGAAGCTTTCTTT. The encoded protein is CASSYPDNMNTEAFF.

In its sample, this clone was seen a few times. The genes are TRBV7-2 and TRBJ2-3; D unclear. Germline V lookup: CDR1 SGHTA, CDR2 FQGNSA. V was shortened by 0 bases and J by 6 bases, with 7 bases between the two germline ends. CDR3 length: 13 residues. CDR3 sequence: CASSLALGDTQYF. The CDR3 DNA is TGTGCCAGCAGCTTAGCTCTGGGCGATACGCAGTATTTT.

The V gene is TRBV6-5, the J gene TRBJ1-4, with D uncertain. CDR1 is MNHEY and CDR2 is SVGAGI in the germline V gene. CDR3 size: 16 residues. V was shortened by 2 bases and J by 1 base, with 11 bases between the two germline ends. Here the CDR3 reads CASSYGRRETNEKLFF. CDR3 sequence (DNA): TGTGCCAGCAGTTACGGGAGACGGGAAACTAATGAAAAACTGTTTTTT.

The chain links TRBV5-1 to TRBJ1-2; D not resolved. Germline CDR1 is SGHRS and CDR2 is YFSETQ. V gave up 0 bases and J gave up 7 bases, with 10 bases separating them. The CDR3 length is 13 residues. The CDR3, as DNA: TGCGCCAGCAGCTTGGAACAGCAGGTTGGCTACACCTTC. This gives the protein CASSLEQQVGYTF.

The chain is built from TRBV3-1 (or the pseudogene TRBV3-2) and TRBJ2-3; TRBD1 aligns across 8 bases. CDR1 is LGHDT, CDR2 YNNKEL, per germline (reference sequence). This CDR3 is 17 amino acids long. V dropped 0 bases and J dropped 4; count of bases not matched to a gene: 9. The CDR3: CASSQDLARGRPDTQYF. For the CDR3, the DNA is TGTGCCAGCAGCCAAGACTTGGCCAGGGGGCGCCCAGATACGCAGTATTTT.

This clone was seen once. The chain joins TRBV7-9 to TRBJ2-7; TRBD1 matches at 9 bases. The CDR3 covers 16 residues. After removal of 6 bases from V and 2 bases from J, the junction contained 11 bases not matched to a gene. Germline CDR1 reads SEHNR; CDR2 reads FQNEAQ (reference sequence). The CDR3 region is CASSSTGGYGAYEQYF. CDR3 DNA sequence: TGTGCCAGCAGTTCCACAGGGGGCTACGGCGCCTACGAGCAGTACTTC.

The V and J genes are TRBV5-4 and TRBJ2-3; D uncertain. The CDR3 sequence is 14 residues long. Germline V gene data show CDR1 as SGHNT and CDR2 as YYREEE (reference sequence). Trimming removed 1 base at V and 1 base at J, with 7 bases between. In nucleotides, the CDR3 is TGTGCCAGCAGCTTGCGTGGAGGCACAGATACGCAGTATTTT. It codes for CASSLRGGTDTQYF.

The CDR3, as DNA: TGTGCCAGCAGCTTAGAGGGGCGCTCACCCCTCCACTTT. This codes for CASSLEGRSPLHF. The V gene is TRBV7-9, the J gene TRBJ1-6; tentatively, D is TRBD1 (5 bases). Trimming took off 1 base at V and 10 bases at J, with 8 bases between the two ends. The CDR3 totals 13 residues. The germline CDR1 and CDR2 sequences are SEHNR and FQNEAQ (reference sequence).